The clone carrying this T cell receptor (beta chain) was seen at least ten times. This record belongs to a study of early T cells in non-severe SARS-CoV-2 infection. Separate cDNA molecules each had unique molecular identifiers attached to them. In TCRdb, the 5' RACE reads were re-called with MiXCR into one record per CDR3 protein. The data contain roughly 28,000 distinct CDR3 sequences, 5.5% to 6% of them singletons. The V and J ends lost 5 bases and 0 bases respectively, with 11 bases between them. The CDR3 length is 15 residues. Per the germline V gene, CDR1 is SGHTA and CDR2 is FQGNSA. This chain links TRBV7-2 with TRBJ1-5; D is unresolved. The sequenced material came from whole blood. This sequence originates from an adult who was a healthcare worker with PCR-confirmed SARS-CoV-2 infection or an uninfected control (not recorded which). This CDR3 is CASSQNIDSNQPQHF. CDR3 in DNA: TGTGCCAGCAGCCAGAACATTGATAGCAATCAGCCCCAGCATTTT.